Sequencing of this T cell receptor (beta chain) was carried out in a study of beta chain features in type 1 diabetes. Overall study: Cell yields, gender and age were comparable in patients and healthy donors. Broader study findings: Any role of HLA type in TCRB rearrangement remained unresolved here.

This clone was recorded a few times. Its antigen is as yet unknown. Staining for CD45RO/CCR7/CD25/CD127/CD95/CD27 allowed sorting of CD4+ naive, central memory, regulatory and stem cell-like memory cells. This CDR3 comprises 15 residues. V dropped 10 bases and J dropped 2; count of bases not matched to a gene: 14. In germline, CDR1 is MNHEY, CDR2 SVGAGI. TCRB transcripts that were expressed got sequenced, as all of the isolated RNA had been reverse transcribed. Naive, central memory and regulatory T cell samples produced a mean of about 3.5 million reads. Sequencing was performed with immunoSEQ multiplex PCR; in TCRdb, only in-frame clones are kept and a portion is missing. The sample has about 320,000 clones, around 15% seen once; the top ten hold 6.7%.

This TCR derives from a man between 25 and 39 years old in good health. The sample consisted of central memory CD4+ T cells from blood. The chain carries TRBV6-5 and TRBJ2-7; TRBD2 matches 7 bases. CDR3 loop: CATRRGAGPTYEQYV. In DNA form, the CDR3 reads TGTGCCACCCGGAGGGGAGCGGGACCCACCTACGAGCAGTACGTC.